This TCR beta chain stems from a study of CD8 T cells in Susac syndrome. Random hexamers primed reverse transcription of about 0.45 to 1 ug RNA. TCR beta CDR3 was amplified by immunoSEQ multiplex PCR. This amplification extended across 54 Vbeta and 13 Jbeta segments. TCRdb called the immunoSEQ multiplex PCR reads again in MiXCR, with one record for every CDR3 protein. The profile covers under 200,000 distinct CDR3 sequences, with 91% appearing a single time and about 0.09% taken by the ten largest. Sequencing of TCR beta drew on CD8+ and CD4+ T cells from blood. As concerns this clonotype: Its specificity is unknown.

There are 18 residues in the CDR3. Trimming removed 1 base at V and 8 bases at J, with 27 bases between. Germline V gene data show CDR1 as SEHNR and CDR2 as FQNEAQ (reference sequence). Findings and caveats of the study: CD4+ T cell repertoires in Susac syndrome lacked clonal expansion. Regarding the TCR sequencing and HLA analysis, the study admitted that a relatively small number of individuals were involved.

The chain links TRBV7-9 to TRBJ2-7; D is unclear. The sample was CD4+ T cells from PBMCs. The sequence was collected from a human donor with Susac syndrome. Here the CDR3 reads CASSLGLSNLGFNPQQYF. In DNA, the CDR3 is TGTGCCAGCAGCTTAGGCTTGAGTAACCTTGGTTTTAATCCCCAGCAGTACTTC.